These 2 T cell receptor beta chains came from one sample sequenced in a study of cytomegalovirus exposure and HLA in healthy donors. PCR involved 60 Vbeta and 13 Jbeta primers. Here immunoSEQ multiplex PCR was the method, and the copy in TCRdb shows in-frame clones only, minus some. The profile shows roughly 95,000 clones, 60% to 85% of them singletons. Sequencing was done on a sample of PBMCs. These receptors all come from a man younger than 45 in good health and CMV-seropositive.

The gene calls are TRBV6-1 and TRBJ1-1; tentatively, D is TRBD1 (5 bases). This CDR3 is 13 amino acids long. Trimming shortened V by 7 bases and J by 0 bases, and 9 bases separated the two germline ends. CDR1 and CDR2 from the germline V gene are MNHNS and SASEGT. The CDR3 region has the DNA TGTGCCAGCAACCGGGGGGTGAACACTGAAGCTTTCTTT. This codes for CASNRGVNTEAFF.

This sequence joins TRBV6-4 and TRBJ2-1, with TRBD2 matching 10 bases. This CDR3 comprises 16 residues. With 2 bases clipped from V and 2 bases from J, the junction kept 3 bases outside the gene matches. The germline V gene encodes CDR1 MRHNA and CDR2 SNTAGT. The CDR3 DNA reads TGTGCCAGCAGTGACGGAGCGGGGGGGCCCTACAATGAGCAGTTCTTC. It is translated as CASSDGAGGPYNEQFF.